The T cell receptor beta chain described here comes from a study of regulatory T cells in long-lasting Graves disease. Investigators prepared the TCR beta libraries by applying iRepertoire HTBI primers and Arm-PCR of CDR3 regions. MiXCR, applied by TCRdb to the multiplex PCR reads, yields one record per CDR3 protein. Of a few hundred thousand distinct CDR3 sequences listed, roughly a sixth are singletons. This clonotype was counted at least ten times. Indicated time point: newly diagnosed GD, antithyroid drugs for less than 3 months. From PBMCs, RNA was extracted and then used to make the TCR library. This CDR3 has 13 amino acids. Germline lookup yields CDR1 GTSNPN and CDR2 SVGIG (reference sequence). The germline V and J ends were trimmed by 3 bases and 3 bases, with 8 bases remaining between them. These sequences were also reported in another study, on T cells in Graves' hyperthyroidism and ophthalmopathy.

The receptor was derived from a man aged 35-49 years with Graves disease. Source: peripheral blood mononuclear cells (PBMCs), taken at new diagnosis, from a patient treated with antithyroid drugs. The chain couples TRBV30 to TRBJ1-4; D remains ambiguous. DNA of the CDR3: TGTGCCTGGAGGGCAGGTCCTAATGAAAAACTGTTTTTT. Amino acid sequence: CAWRAGPNEKLFF. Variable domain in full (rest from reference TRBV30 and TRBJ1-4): SQTIHQWPATLVQPVGSPLSLECTVEGTSNPNLYWYRQAAGRGLQLLFYSVGIGQISSEVPQNLSASRPQDRQFILSSKKLLLSDSGFYLCAWRAGPNEKLFFGSGTQLSVL.